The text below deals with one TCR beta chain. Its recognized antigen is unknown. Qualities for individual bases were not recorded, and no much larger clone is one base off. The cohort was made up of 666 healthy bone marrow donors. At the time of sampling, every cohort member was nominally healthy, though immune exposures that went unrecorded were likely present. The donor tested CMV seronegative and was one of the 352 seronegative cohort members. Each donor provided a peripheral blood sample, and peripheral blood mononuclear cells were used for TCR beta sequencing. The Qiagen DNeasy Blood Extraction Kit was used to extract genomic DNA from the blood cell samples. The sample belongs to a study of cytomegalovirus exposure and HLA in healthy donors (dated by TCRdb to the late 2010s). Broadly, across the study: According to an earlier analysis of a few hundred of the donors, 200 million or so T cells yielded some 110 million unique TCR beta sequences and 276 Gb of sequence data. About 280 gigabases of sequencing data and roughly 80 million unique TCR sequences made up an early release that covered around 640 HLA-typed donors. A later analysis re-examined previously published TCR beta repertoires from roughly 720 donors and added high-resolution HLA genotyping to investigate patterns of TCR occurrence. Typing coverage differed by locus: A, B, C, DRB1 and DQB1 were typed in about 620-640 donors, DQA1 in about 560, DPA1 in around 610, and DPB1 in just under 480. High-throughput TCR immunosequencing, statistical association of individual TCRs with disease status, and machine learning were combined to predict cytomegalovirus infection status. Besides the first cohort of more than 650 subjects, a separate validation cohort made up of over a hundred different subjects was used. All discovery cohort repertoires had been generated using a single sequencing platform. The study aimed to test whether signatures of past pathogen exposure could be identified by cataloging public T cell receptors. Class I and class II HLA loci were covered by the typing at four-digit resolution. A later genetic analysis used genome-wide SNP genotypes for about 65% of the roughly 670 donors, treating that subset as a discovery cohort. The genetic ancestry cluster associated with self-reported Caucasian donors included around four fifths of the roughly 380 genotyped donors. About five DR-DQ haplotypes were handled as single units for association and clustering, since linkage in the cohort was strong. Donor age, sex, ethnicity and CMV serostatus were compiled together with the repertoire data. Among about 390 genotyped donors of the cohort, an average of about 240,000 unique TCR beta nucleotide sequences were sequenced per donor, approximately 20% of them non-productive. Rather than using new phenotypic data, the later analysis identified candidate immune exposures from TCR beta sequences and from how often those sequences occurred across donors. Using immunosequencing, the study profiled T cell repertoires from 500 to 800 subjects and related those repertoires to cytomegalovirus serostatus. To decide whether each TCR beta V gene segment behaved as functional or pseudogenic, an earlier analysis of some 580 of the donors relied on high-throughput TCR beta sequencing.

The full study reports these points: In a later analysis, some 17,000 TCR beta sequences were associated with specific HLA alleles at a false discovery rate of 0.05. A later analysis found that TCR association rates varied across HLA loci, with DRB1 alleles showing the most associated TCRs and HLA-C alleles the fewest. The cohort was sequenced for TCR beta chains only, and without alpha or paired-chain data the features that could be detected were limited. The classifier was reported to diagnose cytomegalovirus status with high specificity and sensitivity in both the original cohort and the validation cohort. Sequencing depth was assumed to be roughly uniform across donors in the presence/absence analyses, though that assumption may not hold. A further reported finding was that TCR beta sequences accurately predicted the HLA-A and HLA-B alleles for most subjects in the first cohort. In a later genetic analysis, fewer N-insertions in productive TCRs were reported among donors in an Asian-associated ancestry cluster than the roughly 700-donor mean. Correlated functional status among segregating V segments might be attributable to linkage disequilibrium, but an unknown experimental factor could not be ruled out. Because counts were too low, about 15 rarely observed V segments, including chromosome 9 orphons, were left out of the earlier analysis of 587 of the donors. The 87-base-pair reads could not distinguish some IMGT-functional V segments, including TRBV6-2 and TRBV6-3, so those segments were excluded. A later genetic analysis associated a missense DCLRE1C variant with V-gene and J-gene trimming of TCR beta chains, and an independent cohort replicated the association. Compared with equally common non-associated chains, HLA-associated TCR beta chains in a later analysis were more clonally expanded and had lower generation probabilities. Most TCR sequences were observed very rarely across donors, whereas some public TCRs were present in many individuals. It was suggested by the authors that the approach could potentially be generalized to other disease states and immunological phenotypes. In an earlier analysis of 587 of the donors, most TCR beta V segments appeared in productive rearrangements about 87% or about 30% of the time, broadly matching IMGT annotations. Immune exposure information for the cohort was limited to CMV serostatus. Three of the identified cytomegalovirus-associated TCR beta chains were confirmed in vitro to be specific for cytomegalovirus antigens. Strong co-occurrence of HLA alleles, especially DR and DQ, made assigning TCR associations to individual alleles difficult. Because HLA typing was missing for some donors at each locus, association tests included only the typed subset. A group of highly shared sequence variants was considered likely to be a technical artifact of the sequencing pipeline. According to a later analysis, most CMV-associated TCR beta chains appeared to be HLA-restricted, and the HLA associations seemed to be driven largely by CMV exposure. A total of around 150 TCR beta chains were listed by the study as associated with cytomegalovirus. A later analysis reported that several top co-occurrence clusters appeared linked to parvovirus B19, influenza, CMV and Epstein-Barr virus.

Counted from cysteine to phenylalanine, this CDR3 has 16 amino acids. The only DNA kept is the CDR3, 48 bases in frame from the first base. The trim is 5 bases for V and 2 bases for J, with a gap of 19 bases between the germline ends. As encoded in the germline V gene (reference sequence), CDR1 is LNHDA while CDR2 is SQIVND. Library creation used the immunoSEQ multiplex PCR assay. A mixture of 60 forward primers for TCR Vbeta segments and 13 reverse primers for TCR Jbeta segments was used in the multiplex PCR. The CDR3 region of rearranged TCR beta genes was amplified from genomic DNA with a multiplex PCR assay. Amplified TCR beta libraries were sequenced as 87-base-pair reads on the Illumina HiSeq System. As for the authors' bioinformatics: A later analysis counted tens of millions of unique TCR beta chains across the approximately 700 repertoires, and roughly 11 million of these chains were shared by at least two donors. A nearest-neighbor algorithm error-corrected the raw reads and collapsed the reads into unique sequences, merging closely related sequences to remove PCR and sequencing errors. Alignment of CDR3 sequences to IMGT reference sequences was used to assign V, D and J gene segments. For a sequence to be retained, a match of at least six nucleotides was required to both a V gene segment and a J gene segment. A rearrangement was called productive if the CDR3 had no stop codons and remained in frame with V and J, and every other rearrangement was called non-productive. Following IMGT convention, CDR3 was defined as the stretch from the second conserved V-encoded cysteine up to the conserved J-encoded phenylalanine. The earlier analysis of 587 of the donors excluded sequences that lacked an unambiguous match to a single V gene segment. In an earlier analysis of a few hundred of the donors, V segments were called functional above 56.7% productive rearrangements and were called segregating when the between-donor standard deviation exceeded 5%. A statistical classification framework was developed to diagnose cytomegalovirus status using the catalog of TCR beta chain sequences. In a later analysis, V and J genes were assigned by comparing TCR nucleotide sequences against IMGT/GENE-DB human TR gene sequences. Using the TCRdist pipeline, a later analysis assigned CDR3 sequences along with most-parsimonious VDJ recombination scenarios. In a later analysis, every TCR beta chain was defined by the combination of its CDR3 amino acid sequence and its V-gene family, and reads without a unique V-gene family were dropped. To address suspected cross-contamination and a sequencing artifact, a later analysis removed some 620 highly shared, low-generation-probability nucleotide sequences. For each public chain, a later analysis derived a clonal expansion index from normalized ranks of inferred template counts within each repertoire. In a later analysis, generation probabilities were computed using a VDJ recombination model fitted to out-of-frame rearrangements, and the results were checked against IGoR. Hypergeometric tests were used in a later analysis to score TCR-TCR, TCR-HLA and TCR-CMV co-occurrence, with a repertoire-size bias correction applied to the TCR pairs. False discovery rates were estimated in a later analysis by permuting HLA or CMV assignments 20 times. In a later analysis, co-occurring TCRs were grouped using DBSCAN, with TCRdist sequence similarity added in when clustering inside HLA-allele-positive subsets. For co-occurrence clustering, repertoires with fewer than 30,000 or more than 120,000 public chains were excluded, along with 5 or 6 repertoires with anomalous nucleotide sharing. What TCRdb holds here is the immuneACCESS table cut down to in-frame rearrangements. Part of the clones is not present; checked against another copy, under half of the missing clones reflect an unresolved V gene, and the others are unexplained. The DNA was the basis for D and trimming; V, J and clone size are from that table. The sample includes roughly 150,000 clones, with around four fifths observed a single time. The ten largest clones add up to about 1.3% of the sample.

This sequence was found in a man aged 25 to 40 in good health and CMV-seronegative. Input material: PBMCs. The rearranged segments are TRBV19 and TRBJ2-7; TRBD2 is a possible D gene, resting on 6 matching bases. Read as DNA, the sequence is TGTGCCAGTAGTCTCGAGGCCGGGACTGCCCCCTACGAGCAGTACTTC. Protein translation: CASSLEAGTAPYEQYF.